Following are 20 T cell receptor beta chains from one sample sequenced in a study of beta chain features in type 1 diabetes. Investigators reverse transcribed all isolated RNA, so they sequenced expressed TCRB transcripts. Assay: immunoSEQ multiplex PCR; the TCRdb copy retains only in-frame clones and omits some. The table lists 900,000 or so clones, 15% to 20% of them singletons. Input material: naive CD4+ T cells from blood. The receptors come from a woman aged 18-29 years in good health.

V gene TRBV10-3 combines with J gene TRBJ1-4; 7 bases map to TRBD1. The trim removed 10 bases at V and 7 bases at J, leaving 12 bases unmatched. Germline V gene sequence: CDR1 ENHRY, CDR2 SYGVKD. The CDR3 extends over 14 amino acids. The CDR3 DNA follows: TGTGCCACGGGGACCGACAGGGTCGCTGAAAAACTGTTTTTT. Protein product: CATGTDRVAEKLFF.

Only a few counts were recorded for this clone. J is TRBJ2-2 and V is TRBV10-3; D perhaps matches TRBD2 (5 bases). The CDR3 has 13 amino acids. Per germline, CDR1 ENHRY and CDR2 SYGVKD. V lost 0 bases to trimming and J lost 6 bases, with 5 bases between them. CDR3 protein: CAISESGAGELFF. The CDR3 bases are TGTGCCATCAGTGAGTCCGGGGCCGGGGAGCTGTTTTTT.

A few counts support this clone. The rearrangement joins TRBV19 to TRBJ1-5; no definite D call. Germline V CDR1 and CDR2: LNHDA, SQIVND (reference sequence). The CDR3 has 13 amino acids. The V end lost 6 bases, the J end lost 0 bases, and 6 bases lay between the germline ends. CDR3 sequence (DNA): TGTGCCAGTAGGGAGTATAGCAATCAGCCCCAGCATTTT. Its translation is CASREYSNQPQHF.

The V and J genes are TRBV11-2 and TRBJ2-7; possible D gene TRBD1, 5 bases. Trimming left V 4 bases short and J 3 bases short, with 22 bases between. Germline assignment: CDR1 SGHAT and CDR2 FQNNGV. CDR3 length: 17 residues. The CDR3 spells CASSSITLGAPDYEQYF. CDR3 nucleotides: TGTGCCAGCAGCTCTATTACGCTTGGGGCCCCGGACTACGAGCAGTACTTC.

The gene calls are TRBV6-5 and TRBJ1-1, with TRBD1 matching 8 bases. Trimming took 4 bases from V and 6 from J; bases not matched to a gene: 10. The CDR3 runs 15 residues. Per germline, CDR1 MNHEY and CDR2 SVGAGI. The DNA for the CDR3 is TGTGCCAGCAGTTCCGGACAGGGTGGAATCTCTGAAGCTTTCTTT. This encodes CASSSGQGGISEAFF.

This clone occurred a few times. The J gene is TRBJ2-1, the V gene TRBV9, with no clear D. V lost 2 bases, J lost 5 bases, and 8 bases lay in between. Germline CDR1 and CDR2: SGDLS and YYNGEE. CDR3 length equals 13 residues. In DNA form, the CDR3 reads TGTGCCAGCAGCGTTCGGACCCACAATGAGCAGTTCTTC. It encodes CASSVRTHNEQFF.

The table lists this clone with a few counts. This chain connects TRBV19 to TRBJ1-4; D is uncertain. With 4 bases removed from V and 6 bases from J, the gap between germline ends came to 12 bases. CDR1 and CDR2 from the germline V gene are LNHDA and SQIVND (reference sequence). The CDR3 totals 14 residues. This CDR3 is CASSRTVEDEKLFF. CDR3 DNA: TGTGCCAGTAGTAGAACCGTGGAAGATGAAAAACTGTTTTTT.

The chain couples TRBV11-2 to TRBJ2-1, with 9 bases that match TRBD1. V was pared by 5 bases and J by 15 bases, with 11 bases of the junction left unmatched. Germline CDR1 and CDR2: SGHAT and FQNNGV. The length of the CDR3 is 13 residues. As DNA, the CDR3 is TGTGCCAGCAGCCTTATGGTAGGGACAGGGTGGTTCTTC. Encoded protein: CASSLMVGTGWFF.

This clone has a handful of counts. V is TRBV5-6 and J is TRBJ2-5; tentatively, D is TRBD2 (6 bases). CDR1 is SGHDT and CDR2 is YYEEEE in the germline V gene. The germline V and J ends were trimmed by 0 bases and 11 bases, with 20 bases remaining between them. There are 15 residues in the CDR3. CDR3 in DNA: TGTGCCAGCAGCTTGGGGCAGGGAGGTCCCTCCAAGCAGTACTTC. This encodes CASSLGQGGPSKQYF.

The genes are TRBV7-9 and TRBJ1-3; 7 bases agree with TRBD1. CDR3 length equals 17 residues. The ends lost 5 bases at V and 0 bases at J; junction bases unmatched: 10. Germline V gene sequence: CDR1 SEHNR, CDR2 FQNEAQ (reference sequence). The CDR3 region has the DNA TGTGCCAGCAGCCAAACCGGACAGGCAAGCTCTGGAAACACCATATATTTT. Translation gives CASSQTGQASSGNTIYF.

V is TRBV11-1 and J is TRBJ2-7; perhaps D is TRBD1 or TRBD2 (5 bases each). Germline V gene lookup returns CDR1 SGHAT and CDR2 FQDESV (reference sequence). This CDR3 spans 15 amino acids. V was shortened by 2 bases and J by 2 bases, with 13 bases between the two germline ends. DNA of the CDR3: TGTGCCAGCAGCTTACCGGGACCCGCGGCCTACGAGCAGTACTTC. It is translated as CASSLPGPAAYEQYF. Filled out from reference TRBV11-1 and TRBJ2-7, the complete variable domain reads EAEVAQSPRYKITEKSQAVAFWCDPISGHATLYWYRQILGQGPELLVQFQDESVVDDSQLPKDRFSAERLKGVDSTLKIQPAELGDSAMYLCASSLPGPAAYEQYFGPGTRLTVT.

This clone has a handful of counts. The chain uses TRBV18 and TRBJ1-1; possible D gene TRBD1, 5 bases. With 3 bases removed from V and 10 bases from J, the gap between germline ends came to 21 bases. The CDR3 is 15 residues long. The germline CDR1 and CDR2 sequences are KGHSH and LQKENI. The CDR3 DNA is TGTGCCAGCTCACCCCCCACATTACTAGGGGTCGGAGCTTTCTTT. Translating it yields CASSPPTLLGVGAFF.

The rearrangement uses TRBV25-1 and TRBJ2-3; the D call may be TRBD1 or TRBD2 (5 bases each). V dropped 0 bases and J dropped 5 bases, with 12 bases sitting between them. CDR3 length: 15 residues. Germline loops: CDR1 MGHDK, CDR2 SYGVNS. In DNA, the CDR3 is TGTGCCAGCAGTGAATATGGGACCCAGGGAGATACGCAGTATTTT. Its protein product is CASSEYGTQGDTQYF.

This CDR3 reads CASSYPRTESSYEQYF. CDR3 sequence (DNA): TGTGCCAGCAGTTACCCGAGGACAGAGAGCTCCTACGAGCAGTACTTC. The chain links TRBV6-9 to TRBJ2-7; D is possibly TRBD1 (6 bases). Per germline, CDR1 MNHGY and CDR2 SVAAGI. The CDR3 is 16 residues long. Trimming removed 3 bases at V and 0 bases at J, with 15 bases between.

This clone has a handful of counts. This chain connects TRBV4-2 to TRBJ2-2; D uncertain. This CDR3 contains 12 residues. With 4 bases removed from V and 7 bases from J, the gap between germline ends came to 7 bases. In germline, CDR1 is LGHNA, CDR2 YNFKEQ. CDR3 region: CASSPADGELFF. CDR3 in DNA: TGTGCCAGCAGCCCGGCGGACGGGGAGCTGTTTTTT.

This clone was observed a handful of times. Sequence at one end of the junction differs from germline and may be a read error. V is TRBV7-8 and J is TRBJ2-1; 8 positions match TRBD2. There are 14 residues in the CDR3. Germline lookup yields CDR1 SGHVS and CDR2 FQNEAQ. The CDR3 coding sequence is TGTGCCAGCAGCCTAGCGGGTTTCTACAATGAGCAGTTCTTC. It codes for CASSLAGFYNEQFF.

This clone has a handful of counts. The CDR3, as DNA: TGCGCCAGCAGCCAGCACCTACAGGGATCCTCTCTATCTGGGGCCAACGTCCTGACTTTC. This gives the protein CASSQHLQGSSLSGANVLTF. The chain carries TRBV4-3 and TRBJ2-6; tentatively, D is TRBD1 (6 bases). The CDR3 is 20 residues long. V was pared by 3 bases and J by 1 base, with 22 bases between. Germline assignment: CDR1 LGHNA and CDR2 YSLEER.

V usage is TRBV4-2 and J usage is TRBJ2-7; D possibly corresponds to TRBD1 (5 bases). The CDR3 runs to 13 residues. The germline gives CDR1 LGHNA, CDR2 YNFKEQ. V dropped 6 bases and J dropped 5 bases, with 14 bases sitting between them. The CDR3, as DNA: TGTGCCAGCAGGCAGGGAAGAAGGGACGAGCAGTACTTC. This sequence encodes CASRQGRRDEQYF.

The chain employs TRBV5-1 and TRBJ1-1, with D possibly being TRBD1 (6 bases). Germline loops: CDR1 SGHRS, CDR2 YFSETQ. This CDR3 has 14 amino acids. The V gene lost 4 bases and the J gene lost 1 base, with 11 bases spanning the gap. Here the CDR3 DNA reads TGCGCCAGCAGCCCGGACAGATCGAACACTGAAGCTTTCTTT. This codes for CASSPDRSNTEAFF.

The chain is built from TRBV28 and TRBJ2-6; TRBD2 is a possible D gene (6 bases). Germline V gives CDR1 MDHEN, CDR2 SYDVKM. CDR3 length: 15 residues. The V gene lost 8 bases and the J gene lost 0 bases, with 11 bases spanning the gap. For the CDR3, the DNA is TGTGCCAGCGGAGGGTGGATCTCTGGGGCCAACGTCCTGACTTTC. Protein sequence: CASGGWISGANVLTF.